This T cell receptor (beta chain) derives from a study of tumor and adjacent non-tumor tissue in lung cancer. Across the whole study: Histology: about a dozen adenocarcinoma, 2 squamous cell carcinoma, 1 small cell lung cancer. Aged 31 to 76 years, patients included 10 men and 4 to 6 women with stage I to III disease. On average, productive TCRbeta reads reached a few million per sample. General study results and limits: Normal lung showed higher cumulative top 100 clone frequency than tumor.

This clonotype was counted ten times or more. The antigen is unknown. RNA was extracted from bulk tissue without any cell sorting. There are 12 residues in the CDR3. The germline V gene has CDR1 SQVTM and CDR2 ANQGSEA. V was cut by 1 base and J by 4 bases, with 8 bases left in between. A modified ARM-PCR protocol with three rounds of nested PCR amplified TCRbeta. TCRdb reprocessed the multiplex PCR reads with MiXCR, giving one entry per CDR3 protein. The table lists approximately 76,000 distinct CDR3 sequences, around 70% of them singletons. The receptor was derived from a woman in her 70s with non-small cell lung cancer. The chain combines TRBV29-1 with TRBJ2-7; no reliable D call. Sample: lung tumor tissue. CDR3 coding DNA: TGCAGCGTTGAAGTCCCAAGTTACGAGCAGTACTTC. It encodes CSVEVPSYEQYF.